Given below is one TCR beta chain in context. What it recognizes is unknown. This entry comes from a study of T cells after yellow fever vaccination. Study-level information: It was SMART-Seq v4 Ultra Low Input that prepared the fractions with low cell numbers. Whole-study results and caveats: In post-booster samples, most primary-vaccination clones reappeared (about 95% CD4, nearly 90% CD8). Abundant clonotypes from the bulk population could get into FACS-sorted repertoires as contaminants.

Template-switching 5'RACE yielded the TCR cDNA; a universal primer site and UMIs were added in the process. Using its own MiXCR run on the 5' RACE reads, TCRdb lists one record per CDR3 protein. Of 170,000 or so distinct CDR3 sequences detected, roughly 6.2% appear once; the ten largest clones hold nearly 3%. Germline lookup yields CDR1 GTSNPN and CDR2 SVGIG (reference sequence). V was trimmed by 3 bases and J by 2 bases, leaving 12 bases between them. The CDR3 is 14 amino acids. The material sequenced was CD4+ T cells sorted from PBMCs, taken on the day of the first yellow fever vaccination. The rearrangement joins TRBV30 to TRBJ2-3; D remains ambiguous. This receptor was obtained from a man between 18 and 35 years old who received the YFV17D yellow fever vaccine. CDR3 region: CAWRSTANTDTQYF. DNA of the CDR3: TGTGCCTGGAGGAGTACGGCGAACACAGATACGCAGTATTTT.